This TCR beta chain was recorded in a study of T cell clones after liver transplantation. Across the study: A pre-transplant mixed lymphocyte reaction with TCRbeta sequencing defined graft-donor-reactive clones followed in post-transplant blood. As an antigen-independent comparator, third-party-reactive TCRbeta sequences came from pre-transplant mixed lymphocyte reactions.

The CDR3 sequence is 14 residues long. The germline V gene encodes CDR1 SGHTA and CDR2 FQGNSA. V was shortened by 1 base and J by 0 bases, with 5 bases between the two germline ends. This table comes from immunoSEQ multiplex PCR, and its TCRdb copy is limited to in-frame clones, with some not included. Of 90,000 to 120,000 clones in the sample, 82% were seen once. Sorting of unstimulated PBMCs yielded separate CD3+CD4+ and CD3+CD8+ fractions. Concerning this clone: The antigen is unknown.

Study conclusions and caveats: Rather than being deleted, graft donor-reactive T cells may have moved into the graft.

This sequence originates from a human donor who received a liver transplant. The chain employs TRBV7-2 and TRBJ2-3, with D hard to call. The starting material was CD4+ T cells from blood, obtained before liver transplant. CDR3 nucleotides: TGTGCCAGCAGCTTAGGGTATAGCACAGATACGCAGTATTTT. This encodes CASSLGYSTDTQYF.